This T cell receptor beta chain was captured by sequencing in a study of T cell repertoires in cytomegalovirus infection. Study observations and caveats: What dominated the ex vivo response were HLA-C-restricted CMV-specific TCR beta clonotypes.

V was trimmed by 2 bases and J by 6 bases, leaving 7 bases between them. Germline assignment: CDR1 MNHEY and CDR2 SVGAGI. This CDR3 has 13 amino acids. TCRdb reanalysed the reads using MiXCR and keeps one entry per CDR3 protein. The sample yields some 800,000 distinct CDR3 sequences, approximately 32% seen once. To note about this clonotype: Its specificity is unknown.

Sequences were derived from cultured CD8+ T cells from PBMCs, sampled from culture after CMV antigen stimulation. This clonotype was obtained from a human donor in good health (CMV status not recorded). Some clones in this sample may be carry-over from other donors' samples. This chain uses TRBV6-5 with TRBJ2-2; D perhaps matches TRBD1 (5 bases). In nucleotides, the CDR3 is TGTGCCAGCAGTTACGCAGGGTCCGGGGAGCTGTTTTTT. Protein: CASSYAGSGELFF.